Presented here are 18 T cell receptor beta chains from one specimen sequenced in a study of CD8 T cells in ankylosing spondylitis. Study-wide points: One TCR beta motif, made up of eight or nine highly homologous variants, appeared characteristic of ankylosing spondylitis blood.

Each CDR3 protein is one row after TCRdb ran MiXCR on the 5' RACE reads. The sample has some 840,000 distinct CDR3 sequences, 12% seen once. These TCRs are of unknown antigen specificity. Sequenced sample: blood, either unsorted or a sorted T cell fraction (not recorded which). The source is a male donor with ankylosing spondylitis.

J is TRBJ2-5 and V is TRBV5-1; weak D call: TRBD2 (6 bases). The CDR3 covers 13 residues. Germline V CDR1 and CDR2: SGHRS, YFSETQ. V gave up 1 base and J gave up 5 bases, with 9 bases separating them. The DNA of the CDR3 is TGCGCCAGCAGCTTGTTTGGGAGGGAGACCCAGTACTTC. Its protein is CASSLFGRETQYF.

This clonotype came up a few times. The chain has TRBV15 and TRBJ2-5, with D tentatively TRBD2 (6 bases). CDR1 and CDR2 from the germline V gene are LNHNV and YYDKDF (reference sequence). With 0 bases removed from V and 5 bases from J, the gap between germline ends came to 13 bases. This CDR3 is built from 15 residues. CDR3 protein: CATSREASDWETQYF. In nucleotides, the CDR3 is TGTGCCACCAGCAGAGAGGCTAGCGATTGGGAGACCCAGTACTTC.

This clonotype was detected many times. This chain joins TRBV5-1 and TRBJ2-7; 8 nucleotides align to TRBD2. The germline V gene has CDR1 SGHRS and CDR2 YFSETQ. The trim removed 0 bases at V and 1 base at J, leaving 3 bases unmatched. The CDR3 totals 15 residues. The CDR3 DNA reads as TGCGCCAGCAGCTTGGTCACGGGAGGGTCCTACGAGCAGTACTTC. It codes for CASSLVTGGSYEQYF. Supplemented by reference TRBV5-1 and TRBJ2-7, the full variable domain reads KAGVTQTPRYLIKTRGQQVTLSCSPISGHRSVSWYQQTPGQGLQFLFEYFSETQRNKGNFPGRFSGRQFSNSRSEMNVSTLELGDSALYLCASSLVTGGSYEQYFGPGTRLTVT.

The chain combines TRBV6-5 with TRBJ1-2; no clear D. This CDR3 is built from 13 residues. CDR1 and CDR2 from the germline V gene are MNHEY and SVGAGI. The ends were cut back, 7 bases at V and 0 bases at J, with 9 bases in the middle. The CDR3: CASINPANYGYTF. The CDR3 nucleotides are TGTGCCAGCATTAACCCAGCTAACTATGGCTACACCTTC.

This clonotype appeared many times. The genes are TRBV6-5 and TRBJ1-5; D not certain. Per the germline V gene, CDR1 is MNHEY and CDR2 is SVGAGI. There are 14 residues in the CDR3. The V and J ends lost 2 bases and 0 bases respectively, with 5 bases between them. The CDR3 DNA sequence: TGTGCCAGCAGTTACAGGGATAGCAATCAGCCCCAGCATTTT. This encodes CASSYRDSNQPQHF.

This clonotype has at least ten counts. V and J are TRBV28 and TRBJ1-2; tentatively, D is TRBD1 (5 bases). This CDR3 has 13 residues. Trimming removed 1 base from V and 7 bases from J, with 10 bases in between. Germline assignment: CDR1 MDHEN and CDR2 SYDVKM. CDR3 sequence: CASSLFQGLGYTF. The CDR3 DNA sequence: TGTGCCAGCAGTTTATTCCAGGGACTTGGCTACACCTTC.

The V call is TRBV6-2 or TRBV6-3, the J call TRBJ2-7; D may match TRBD1 or TRBD2 (5 bases each). Germline loops: CDR1 MNHEY, CDR2 SVGEGT. The V and J ends lost 6 bases and 2 bases respectively, with 11 bases between them. The CDR3 extends over 13 amino acids. CDR3 residues: CASSTGQPYEQYF. The CDR3 DNA sequence: TGTGCCAGCAGCACGGGGCAACCCTACGAGCAGTACTTC.

This clonotype has at least ten counts. The gene calls are TRBV5-5 and TRBJ2-1; D possibly corresponds to TRBD1 (6 bases). Trimming took off 3 bases at V and 1 base at J, with 17 bases between the two ends. The CDR3 length is 17 residues. Germline V gene sequence: CDR1 SGHKS, CDR2 YYEKEE (reference sequence). The CDR3 region is CASSSTRGSVSYNEQFF. The CDR3, as DNA: TGTGCCAGCAGCTCGACCAGGGGCTCCGTTTCCTACAATGAGCAGTTCTTC.

This clonotype was counted many times. V is TRBV28 and J is TRBJ1-5; D not resolved. Trimming shortened V by 5 bases and J by 0 bases, and 23 bases separated the two germline ends. The germline V gene has CDR1 MDHEN and CDR2 SYDVKM. The CDR3 loop spans 19 amino acids. The DNA for the CDR3 is TGTGCCAGCAGTCCCCGATGGACCCTGCGCATGGGTAGCAATCAGCCCCAGCATTTT. Translating it yields CASSPRWTLRMGSNQPQHF.

This clonotype has only a few counts. This chain connects TRBV4-3 to TRBJ1-1, with D maybe TRBD1 (6 bases). Germline V gene lookup returns CDR1 LGHNA and CDR2 YSLEER. V lost 4 bases to trimming and J lost 1 base, with 13 bases between them. CDR3 length: 15 residues. CDR3 nucleotide sequence: TGCGCCAGCAGCCCTTCTCAGGGGCGGAACACTGAAGCTTTCTTT. The encoded protein is CASSPSQGRNTEAFF.

This clonotype has ten or more counts. The genes are TRBV18 and TRBJ2-6; D unclear. The CDR3 runs to 15 residues. CDR1 is KGHSH and CDR2 is LQKENI in the germline V gene. The V and J ends lost 3 bases and 0 bases respectively, with 6 bases between them. The CDR3 nucleotides read TGTGCCAGCTCACCCGGCCGCTCTGGGGCCAACGTCCTGACTTTC. Translation: CASSPGRSGANVLTF.

This sequence joins TRBV11-2 and TRBJ1-1; D perhaps matches TRBD1 (5 bases). V was cut by 4 bases and J by 4 bases, with 10 bases left in between. Germline V gene data show CDR1 as SGHAT and CDR2 as FQNNGV. The CDR3 runs to 13 residues. The CDR3 DNA follows: TGTGCCAGCAGCTCAGGGTTGAGCACTGAAGCTTTCTTT. This sequence encodes CASSSGLSTEAFF.

This clonotype was found many times. The chain is built from TRBV7-2 and TRBJ1-4; D gene ambiguous. Trimming removed 1 base from V and 5 bases from J, with 8 bases in between. The CDR3 contains 14 residues. Germline lookup yields CDR1 SGHTA and CDR2 FQGNSA. The CDR3 DNA reads TGTGCCAGCAGCTTAGATAGGTGGAATGAAAAACTGTTTTTT. Protein sequence: CASSLDRWNEKLFF. Variable domain in full (rest from reference TRBV7-2 and TRBJ1-4): GAGVSQSPSNKVTEKGKDVELRCDPISGHTALYWYRQSLGQGLEFLIYFQGNSAPDKSGLPSDRFSAERTGGSVSTLTIQRTQQEDSAVYLCASSLDRWNEKLFFGSGTQLSVL.

The sample holds a few counts of this clonotype. V usage is TRBV20-1 and J usage is TRBJ1-1; 7 nucleotides align to TRBD1. The ends lost 4 bases at V and 7 bases at J; junction bases unmatched: 6. Per the germline V gene, CDR1 is DFQATT and CDR2 is SNEGSKA (reference sequence). The CDR3 totals 12 residues. The CDR3 bases are TGCAGTGCTATTGGGACAGCCAATGAAGCTTTCTTT. It specifies CSAIGTANEAFF.

The CDR3 loop is CSAEDGSNYNEQFF. The CDR3 DNA sequence: TGCAGTGCTGAGGACGGAAGCAACTACAATGAGCAGTTCTTC. V and J are TRBV20-1 and TRBJ2-1, with no clear D. Germline-derived CDR1 and CDR2 are DFQATT and SNEGSKA (reference sequence). The CDR3 runs 14 residues. Trimming cost V 5 bases and J 3 bases, with 14 bases left between them.

Many counts were recorded for this clonotype. The V gene is TRBV20-1, the J gene TRBJ2-5, with D perhaps assigned TRBD1 or TRBD2 (8 bases each). Trimming pared 3 bases from V and 2 bases from J, leaving 25 bases between. This CDR3 comprises 18 residues. The germline V gene encodes CDR1 DFQATT and CDR2 SNEGSKA (reference sequence). The CDR3 sequence: CSASTGGRQGAMQETQYF. Here the CDR3 DNA reads TGCAGTGCTAGTACGGGGGGGCGTCAGGGGGCGATGCAAGAGACCCAGTACTTC.

The rearrangement uses TRBV4-3 and TRBJ1-2; D remains unclear. The germline V gene encodes CDR1 LGHNA and CDR2 YSLEER. Trimming stripped 6 bases from V and 4 bases from J, with 12 bases between. The CDR3 is made up of 13 amino acids. In nucleotides, the CDR3 is TGCGCCAGCAGTCTCTACGGCGGCTATGGCTACACCTTC. Amino acid sequence: CASSLYGGYGYTF.

This clonotype has just a few counts. CDR3 loop: CASSLFGGGVNIQYF. CDR3 sequence (DNA): TGCGCCAGCAGCCTCTTCGGGGGAGGGGTTAACATTCAGTACTTC. V is TRBV5-1 and J is TRBJ2-4; 7 nucleotides line up with TRBD2. J was trimmed by 7 bases and V by 4 bases; bases with no gene match: 11. CDR1 and CDR2 (germline): SGHRS, YFSETQ. There are 15 residues in the CDR3.